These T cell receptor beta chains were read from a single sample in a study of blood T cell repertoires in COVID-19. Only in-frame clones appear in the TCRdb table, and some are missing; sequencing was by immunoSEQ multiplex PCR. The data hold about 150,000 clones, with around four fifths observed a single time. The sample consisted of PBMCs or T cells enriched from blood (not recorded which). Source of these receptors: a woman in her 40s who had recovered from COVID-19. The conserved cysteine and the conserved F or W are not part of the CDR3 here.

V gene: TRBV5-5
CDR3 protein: ASSPGPWEGKLF

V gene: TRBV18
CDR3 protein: ASSPVGGESSGNTIY

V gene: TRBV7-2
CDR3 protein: ASSLVWGGPQETQY

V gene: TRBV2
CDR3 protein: ASSDPGTGSTRLLRYEQY

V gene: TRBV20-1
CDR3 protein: SASEGDRGVNEKLF

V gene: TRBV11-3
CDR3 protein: ASSYGTVGTQY

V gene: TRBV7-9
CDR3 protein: ASSLRESAEQF

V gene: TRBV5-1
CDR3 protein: ASSLWVTGGARDTEAF

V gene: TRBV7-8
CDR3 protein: ASSQGLNTDTQY

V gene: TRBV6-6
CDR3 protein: ASSYGGGAYEQY

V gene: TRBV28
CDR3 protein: ASRGSTESSYNEQF

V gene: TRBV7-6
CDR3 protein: ASSFSGRGDEQY

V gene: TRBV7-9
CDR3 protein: ASSFSNKDSSEAF

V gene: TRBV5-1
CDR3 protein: ASSTGSGTSEAF

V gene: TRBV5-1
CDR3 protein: ASSLGNGATNEKLF